The rows below give T cell receptor beta chains drawn from one sample of a study of OX40 agonist ivuxolimab in advanced cancers. Sequencing used immunoSEQ multiplex PCR; TCRdb keeps in-frame clones, though not all of them. The sample shows roughly 60,000 clones, 85% of them seen only once. This material consisted of CD4+ or CD8+ T cells sorted from blood, taken in a trial of the OX40 agonist ivuxolimab. The source of these receptors is an adult with an advanced solid tumor such as melanoma, head and neck, liver or kidney cancer. Each CDR3 is given with its conserved first and last residue. The order of the fields is D gene, clone size, V gene, J gene, CDR3 DNA, CDR3 protein. A D gene is named only where the DNA matches it firmly. Size is stated for part of the rows, as once, few or many counts, or as a class when the clone is expanded.

TRBD1	-	TRBV29-1	TRBJ2-6	TGCAGCGTTAGGGACAGCCCCTTCTCTGGGGCCAACGTCCTGACTTTC	CSVRDSPFSGANVLTF
TRBD1	-	TRBV29-1	TRBJ1-1	TGCAGCGCTGAGGGACAGGCCGACCCTGAAGCTTTCTTT	CSAEGQADPEAFF
TRBD1	-	TRBV28	TRBJ2-7	TGTGCCAGCAGTTTTGTCACAGGGGGCTCCTACGAGCAGTACTTC	CASSFVTGGSYEQYF
-	-	TRBV5-6	TRBJ1-1	TGTGCCAGCAGCTTGGGAACTGAAGCTTTCTTT	CASSLGTEAFF
-	-	TRBV6-5	TRBJ2-3	TGTGCCAGCAGACCCCCCAGCGTGGGGACGCAGTATTTT	CASRPPSVGTQYF
-	once	TRBV5-1	TRBJ2-7	TGCGCCAGCGGTGGTAGCTCCTACGAGCAGTACTTC	CASGGSSYEQYF
TRBD1	-	TRBV28	TRBJ2-7	TGTGCCAGCAGTCCCCATGGACAGGGCTACGAGCAGTACTTC	CASSPHGQGYEQYF
TRBD1	-	TRBV28	TRBJ1-3	TGTGCCAGCAGTTTTGCAGGGGGTGGAAACACCATATATTTT	CASSFAGGGNTIYF
TRBD1	-	TRBV6-1	TRBJ2-2	TGTGCCAGCAGTGTACCTTTCGGACAGGTGGCAGCCGGGGAGCTGTTTTTT	CASSVPFGQVAAGELFF
TRBD1	-	TRBV6-6	TRBJ1-5	TGTGCCAGCAGCCTTTGGACAGGGTGGTCTCAGCCCCAGCATTTT	CASSLWTGWSQPQHF
TRBD1	-	TRBV7-7	TRBJ2-5	TGTGCTAGCAGCCTAGACAGGGCGGAGACCCAGTACTTC	CASSLDRAETQYF
-	-	TRBV18	TRBJ1-1	TGTGCCAGCTCACCACGGTCATCTTCTTGGGAAGCTTTCTTT	CASSPRSSSWEAFF
TRBD1	-	TRBV6-5	TRBJ2-7	TGTGCCAGCAGCCGGACAGGGGGCGGCTACGAGCAGTACTTC	CASSRTGGGYEQYF
TRBD1	-	TRBV9	TRBJ2-7	TGTGCCAGCAGCGTGGGACAGGGCGGCGAGCAGTACTTC	CASSVGQGGEQYF
-	-	TRBV6-1	TRBJ2-5	TGTGCCAGCAGTGACCAGGGATTGGGCCAAGAGACCCAGTACTTC	CASSDQGLGQETQYF
TRBD2	-	TRBV7-9	TRBJ2-2	TGTGCCAGCAGCTTAGGACTAGCGGGAGCCGGGGAGCTGTTTTTT	CASSLGLAGAGELFF
-	-	TRBV28	TRBJ2-7	TGTGCCAGCGTAACACCGAGGCCGATCTACGAGCAGTACTTC	CASVTPRPIYEQYF
-	-	TRBV6-5	TRBJ1-3	TGTGCCAGCAGTTACTCGACAGGAAACACCATATATTTT	CASSYSTGNTIYF
-	-	TRBV30	TRBJ2-3	TGTGCCTGGAGTGTCCTTCAGGGAGATACGCAGTATTTT	CAWSVLQGDTQYF
TRBD1	-	TRBV7-8	TRBJ2-2	TGTGCCAGCAGCTTAGTGGCAGGGGGCACCGGGGAGCTGTTTTTT	CASSLVAGGTGELFF
-	-	TRBV6-1	TRBJ1-4	TGTGCCAGCAATCATTTGGGAGCAACTAATGAAAAACTGTTTTTT	CASNHLGATNEKLFF
-	-	TRBV28	TRBJ1-3	TGTGCCAGCAAGAAAGGAGATTCTGGAAACACCATATATTTT	CASKKGDSGNTIYF
TRBD1	once	TRBV27	TRBJ2-7	TGTGCCAGCAGCAGTCCCGGGACAGGGTCCTACGAGCAGTACTTC	CASSSPGTGSYEQYF
-	few	TRBV7-8	TRBJ2-7	TGTGCCAGCAGCTTAAGGGGGGGTTCCTACGAGCAGTACTTC	CASSLRGGSYEQYF
TRBD2	-	TRBV15	TRBJ2-2	TGTGCCACCATGGCCGGGACTAGCAGCGGGGAGCTGTTTTTT	CATMAGTSSGELFF
-	-	TRBV4-2	TRBJ2-7	TGTGCCAGCAGCCAACTAAGCTCCTACGAGCAGTACTTC	CASSQLSSYEQYF
-	-	TRBV29-1	TRBJ1-1	TGCAGCGTTGAGCCGACAATTGAAGCTTTCTTT	CSVEPTIEAFF
-	once	TRBV29-1	TRBJ2-7	TGCAGCGCTGGACTCGGGACTCCCTACGAGCAGTACTTC	CSAGLGTPYEQYF
TRBD2	-	TRBV19	TRBJ2-3	TGTGCCAGTAGTATAGGAGTACTAGCGGGGGGGCCGAGCGGTACGCAGTATTTT	CASSIGVLAGGPSGTQYF
-	-	TRBV29-1	TRBJ1-1	TGCAGCGTTGAATGGCAGTTTGAAGCTTTCTTT	CSVEWQFEAFF
-	-	TRBV9	TRBJ2-2	TGTGCCAGCAGCGCCATGCCTAGCGCGAACACCGGGGAGCTGTTTTTT	CASSAMPSANTGELFF
-	-	TRBV27	TRBJ2-5	TGTGCCAGCAGGGGACCGGGGCTGAGACGAGGCACTTGGGCCCAGTACTTC	CASRGPGLRRGTWAQYF
TRBD2	-	TRBV28	TRBJ2-7	TGTGCCAGCACCCAAGCGGGGCGAACCTACGAGCAGTACTTC	CASTQAGRTYEQYF
TRBD1	-	TRBV11-1	TRBJ2-1	TGTGCCAGCAGCTCGGGACAGGGGAGGAATGAGCAGTTCTTC	CASSSGQGRNEQFF
-	-	TRBV19	TRBJ2-3	TGTGCCAGTAGTATGGATTGGGCGTCTAGCACAGATACGCAGTATTTT	CASSMDWASSTDTQYF
-	-	TRBV5-6	TRBJ2-5	TGTGCCAGCAGCAATCTAGGGAACCAAGAGACCCAGTACTTC	CASSNLGNQETQYF
-	-	TRBV19	TRBJ1-2	TGTGCCAGTAGTATGTGGCATGGCTACACCTTC	CASSMWHGYTF
TRBD1	-	TRBV18	TRBJ1-5	TGTGCCAGCTCACCAGGGCAGGGGGCTGGCAATCAGCCCCAGCATTTT	CASSPGQGAGNQPQHF
TRBD1	-	TRBV2	TRBJ2-7	TGTGCCAGCAGTGCGGACAGGGACTACGAGCAGTACTTC	CASSADRDYEQYF
-	-	TRBV5-1	TRBJ2-1	TGCGCCAGCAGCTTGGCCGGGGCAGGGCCAATTGAGCAGTTCTTC	CASSLAGAGPIEQFF
-	-	TRBV28	TRBJ1-5	TGTGCCAGCCACCCGGGGGCGTATAGCAATCAGCCCCAGCATTTT	CASHPGAYSNQPQHF
-	-	TRBV29-1	TRBJ2-5	TGCAGCGTTTCCGGACATAGCGGTCAAGAGACCCAGTACTTC	CSVSGHSGQETQYF
-	-	TRBV27	TRBJ2-3	TGTGCCAGCAGTTCCCAGGGAACAGATACGCAGTATTTT	CASSSQGTDTQYF
-	few	TRBV2	TRBJ2-5	TGTGCCAGCAGTCTGGGCCCGCGGGAGACCCAGTACTTC	CASSLGPRETQYF
-	-	TRBV19	TRBJ1-5	TGTGCCAGTAGGTCGATAGAGGGAAGTAGCAATCAGCCCCAGCATTTT	CASRSIEGSSNQPQHF
TRBD1	-	TRBV29-1	TRBJ2-7	TGCAGCGACCGGGACAGGGGATGCTTCTACGAGCAGTACTTC	CSDRDRGCFYEQYF